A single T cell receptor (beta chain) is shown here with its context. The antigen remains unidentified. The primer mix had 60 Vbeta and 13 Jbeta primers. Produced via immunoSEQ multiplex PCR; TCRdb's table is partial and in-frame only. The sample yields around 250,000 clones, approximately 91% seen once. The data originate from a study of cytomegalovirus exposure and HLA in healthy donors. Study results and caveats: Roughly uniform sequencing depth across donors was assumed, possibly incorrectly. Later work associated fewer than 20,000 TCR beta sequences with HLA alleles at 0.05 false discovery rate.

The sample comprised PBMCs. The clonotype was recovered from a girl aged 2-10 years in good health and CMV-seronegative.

In nucleotides, the CDR3 is TGTGCCAGCTCACCAGCGGGAGGGGTAAGCAATGAGCAGTTCTTC. It translates to CASSPAGGVSNEQFF. The chain couples TRBV18 to TRBJ2-1, with TRBD2 identical over 9 bases. Germline V gene sequence: CDR1 KGHSH, CDR2 LQKENI. The length of the CDR3 is 15 residues. V shed 2 bases and J 6 bases; nucleotides not matched to a gene: 5.